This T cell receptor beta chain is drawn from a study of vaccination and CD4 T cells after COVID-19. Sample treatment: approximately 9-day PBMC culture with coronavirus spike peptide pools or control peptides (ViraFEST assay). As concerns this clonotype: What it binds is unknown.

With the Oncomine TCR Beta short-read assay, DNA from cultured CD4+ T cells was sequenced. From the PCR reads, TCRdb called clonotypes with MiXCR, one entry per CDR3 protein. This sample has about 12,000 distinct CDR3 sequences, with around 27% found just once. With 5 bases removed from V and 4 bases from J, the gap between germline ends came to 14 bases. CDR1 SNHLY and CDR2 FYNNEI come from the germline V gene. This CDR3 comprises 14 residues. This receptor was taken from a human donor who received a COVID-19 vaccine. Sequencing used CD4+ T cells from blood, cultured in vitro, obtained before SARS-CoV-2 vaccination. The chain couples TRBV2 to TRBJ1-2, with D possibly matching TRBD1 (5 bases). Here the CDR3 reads CASSWGRPGYGYTF. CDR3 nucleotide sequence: TGTGCCAGCAGTTGGGGACGGCCTGGCTATGGCTACACCTTC. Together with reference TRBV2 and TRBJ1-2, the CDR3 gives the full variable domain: EPEVTQTPSHQVTQMGQEVILRCVPISNHLYFYWYRQILGQKVEFLVSFYNNEISEKSEIFDDQFSVERPDGSNFTLKIRSTKLEDSAMYFCASSWGRPGYGYTFGSGTRLTVV.